The 27 T cell receptor beta chains below were found in one sample sequenced in a study of OX40 agonist ivuxolimab in advanced cancers. The protocol was immunoSEQ multiplex PCR, while the TCRdb copy is restricted to in-frame clones and leaves out a portion. This table has approximately 69,000 clones, about four fifths appearing once. Sequencing used CD4+ or CD8+ T cells sorted from blood, obtained in a trial of the OX40 agonist ivuxolimab. These receptors were taken from an adult with an advanced solid tumor such as melanoma, head and neck, liver or kidney cancer.

This rearrangement joins TRBV5-4 to TRBJ2-1; 11 bases match TRBD1. V lost 3 bases, J lost 4 bases, and 3 bases stayed unmatched. The CDR3 sequence is 15 residues long. Germline V gene lookup returns CDR1 SGHNT and CDR2 YYREEE (reference sequence). The CDR3 spells CASSSGQGAYNEQFF. CDR3 coding DNA: TGTGCCAGCAGCTCTGGACAGGGGGCATACAATGAGCAGTTCTTC.

The genes are TRBV6-1 and TRBJ2-7; 7 bases align to TRBD1. V shed 7 bases, J shed 4 bases, and the junction held 7 bases outside the gene matches. This CDR3 has 13 amino acids. The germline CDR1 and CDR2 sequences are MNHNS and SASEGT. CDR3 sequence (DNA): TGTGCCAGCACGGGACAGAATCCTTACGAGCAGTACTTC. This encodes CASTGQNPYEQYF.

This chain joins TRBV2 and TRBJ1-2; D is undetermined. CDR1 is SNHLY and CDR2 is FYNNEI in the germline V gene. The CDR3 totals 12 residues. V dropped 6 bases and J dropped 3 bases, with 8 bases sitting between them. The CDR3 DNA reads TGTGCCAGCAGAGGGTTGGACTATGGCTACACCTTC. It encodes CASRGLDYGYTF.

The V gene is TRBV5-4, the J gene TRBJ1-5, with a tentative D call TRBD1 (5 bases). The germline V gene encodes CDR1 SGHNT and CDR2 YYREEE (reference sequence). CDR3 size: 14 residues. Trimming pared 2 bases from V and 0 bases from J, leaving 6 bases between. DNA for the CDR3: TGTGCCAGCAGCTTCGGGGGTAGCAATCAGCCCCAGCATTTT. Its protein product is CASSFGGSNQPQHF.

This chain links TRBV4-1 with TRBJ2-1; 7 bases agree with TRBD2. Germline trimming cut 4 bases from V and 1 base from J; bases unmatched to any gene: 7. The CDR3 extends over 16 amino acids. Germline V gives CDR1 MGHRA, CDR2 YSYEKL. For the CDR3, the DNA is TGCGCCAGCAGCCGACCCCTAGCGGAGTCCTACAATGAGCAGTTCTTC. As protein: CASSRPLAESYNEQFF.

This chain links TRBV7-8 with TRBJ2-1, with 8 bases fitting TRBD2. This CDR3 is 16 amino acids long. V dropped 4 bases and J dropped 3; count of bases not matched to a gene: 8. Germline CDR1 SGHVS, CDR2 FQNEAQ. The CDR3 DNA sequence: TGTGCCAGCAGCTCTGGGCGCGGGGGGTTCTACAATGAGCAGTTCTTC. Amino acid sequence: CASSSGRGGFYNEQFF.

V and J are TRBV5-4 and TRBJ2-7; D might be TRBD1 (5 bases). V was shortened by 5 bases and J by 5 bases, with 20 bases between the two germline ends. Germline V gene data show CDR1 as SGHNT and CDR2 as YYREEE (reference sequence). The CDR3 is 15 amino acids. The chain's CDR3 is CASSSTKGVNNEQYF. CDR3 sequence (DNA): TGTGCCAGCAGTTCGACCAAAGGGGTTAATAACGAGCAGTACTTC.

The chain carries TRBV6-5 and TRBJ1-3; unclear D gene. The CDR3 has 13 residues. The V gene lost 6 bases and the J gene lost 4 bases, with 10 bases spanning the gap. Germline V gene sequence: CDR1 MNHEY, CDR2 SVGAGI. The CDR3: CASRRDGGNTIYF. In DNA form, the CDR3 reads TGTGCCAGCAGACGCGATGGGGGAAACACCATATATTTT.

This clone has a handful of counts. The chain couples TRBV27 to TRBJ2-7, with 9 bases aligning to TRBD1. The CDR3 runs to 15 residues. Per germline, CDR1 MNHEY and CDR2 SMNVEV (reference sequence). Unmatched junction bases numbered 11, after V lost 10 bases and J lost 1 base. The CDR3 coding sequence is TGTGCCACTCAAGGGGGCGGGACAGGGTCCTACGAGCAGTACTTC. It yields the protein CATQGGGTGSYEQYF.

The V and J genes are TRBV18 and TRBJ2-5, with D hard to call. CDR1 is KGHSH, CDR2 LQKENI, per germline. Trimming removed 2 bases from V and 5 bases from J, with 9 bases in between. The CDR3 covers 13 residues. The CDR3 bases are TGTGCCAGCTCACCATCCATTGCGGAGACCCAGTACTTC. This translates into CASSPSIAETQYF.

V and J are TRBV27 and TRBJ1-5; D may be TRBD1 (5 bases). V was trimmed by 5 bases and J by 0 bases, leaving 14 bases between them. The length of the CDR3 is 16 residues. Germline CDR1 MNHEY, CDR2 SMNVEV (reference sequence). This chain's CDR3 is CASSGIRANSNQPQHF. As DNA, the CDR3 is TGTGCCAGCAGTGGGATCAGGGCTAATAGCAATCAGCCCCAGCATTTT.

V gene TRBV5-1 combines with J gene TRBJ2-4; D not certain. V dropped 1 base and J dropped 7 bases, with 12 bases sitting between them. CDR1 is SGHRS and CDR2 is YFSETQ in the germline V gene. This CDR3 has 14 residues. This CDR3 is CASSLTPWANIQYF. The CDR3 bases are TGCGCCAGCAGCTTGACCCCCTGGGCGAACATTCAGTACTTC.

The chain carries TRBV5-1 and TRBJ2-5; 7 nucleotides agree with TRBD1. The CDR3 sequence is 15 residues long. V trimming: 0 bases; J trimming: 2 bases; junction bases outside the gene matches: 4. Germline V CDR1 and CDR2: SGHRS, YFSETQ. CDR3 region: CASSLASTGQETQYF. Here the CDR3 DNA reads TGCGCCAGCAGCTTGGCCTCGACAGGGCAAGAGACCCAGTACTTC.

This chain joins TRBV14 and TRBJ1-3; maybe TRBD1 (6 bases). V was shortened by 5 bases and J by 8 bases, with 13 bases between the two germline ends. This CDR3 contains 13 residues. Germline lookup yields CDR1 SGHDN and CDR2 FVKESK. The CDR3 region has the DNA TGTGCCAGCAGCATACTCAGGGGACACACCATATATTTT. The encoded protein is CASSILRGHTIYF.

V gene TRBV21-1 combines with J gene TRBJ1-5; the D call of TRBD1 is as the table states it, not checked on the DNA. TRBV21-1 is flagged as a pseudogene. CDR3 size: 18 residues. CDR3 sequence reads: CASSKAGTGGRRNQPQHF. The CDR3 nucleotides are TGTGCCAGCAGCAAAGCAGGGACAGGGGGCAGACGCAATCAGCCCCAGCATTTT.

The chain couples TRBV5-4 to TRBJ2-4, with TRBD2 matching over 14 bases. The ends lost 3 bases at V and 7 bases at J; junction bases unmatched: 9. The CDR3 loop spans 17 amino acids. Germline-derived CDR1 and CDR2 are SGHNT and YYREEE (reference sequence). DNA of the CDR3: TGTGCCAGCAGCTCCGGGACTAGCGGGAGACGGATCAACATTCAGTACTTC. Its protein is CASSSGTSGRRINIQYF. The complete variable domain, with remaining parts taken from reference TRBV5-4 and TRBJ2-4, reads ETGVTQSPTHLIKTRGQQVTLRCSSQSGHNTVSWYQQALGQGPQFIFQYYREEENGRGNFPPRFSGLQFPNYSSELNVNALELDDSALYLCASSSGTSGRRINIQYFGAGTRLSVL.

The chain couples TRBV2 to TRBJ2-3; no clear D. Germline CDR1 is SNHLY and CDR2 is FYNNEI. CDR3 size: 12 residues. Trimming left V 5 bases short and J 4 bases short, with 7 bases between. CDR3 nucleotides: TGTGCCAGCAGTATCCTCCCAGATACGCAGTATTTT. Its translation is CASSILPDTQYF.

The chain carries TRBV25-1 and TRBJ1-2; D call uncertain. CDR1 and CDR2 (germline): MGHDK, SYGVNS. Trimming left V 5 bases short and J 4 bases short, with 26 bases between. The CDR3 spans 18 residues. CDR3: CASSSMRGGPVPLYGYTF. For the CDR3, the DNA is TGTGCCAGCAGTAGTATGCGGGGAGGCCCGGTACCGCTCTATGGCTACACCTTC.

This sequence joins TRBV29-1 and TRBJ1-1; tentative D call: TRBD1 (5 bases). This CDR3 contains 12 residues. Germline-derived CDR1 and CDR2 are SQVTM and ANQGSEA. The CDR3 bases are TGCAGGGGGGGAAGCTTGAACACTGAAGCTTTCTTT. This encodes CRGGSLNTEAFF.

The rearrangement links TRBV29-1 to TRBJ2-1; either TRBD1 or TRBD2 may fit D (5 bases each). Deletions cut 2 bases from V and 0 bases from J, with 14 bases between. The CDR3 is 16 amino acids. Germline V CDR1 and CDR2: SQVTM, ANQGSEA. In nucleotides, the CDR3 is TGCAGCGTTGAACTCCTAACGGGACGCTCCTACAATGAGCAGTTCTTC. This translates into CSVELLTGRSYNEQFF.

V usage is TRBV19 and J usage is TRBJ2-1; 7 bases align to TRBD1. The V and J ends lost 4 bases and 6 bases, in that order; junction bases with no gene match: 0. The CDR3 totals 12 residues. Per the germline V gene, CDR1 is LNHDA and CDR2 is SQIVND (reference sequence). CDR3 region: CASSTGGNEQFF. The CDR3 coding sequence is TGTGCCAGTAGTACAGGGGGCAATGAGCAGTTCTTC.

The V and J genes are TRBV5-6 and TRBJ2-5, with D uncertain. Germline CDR1 and CDR2: SGHDT and YYEEEE. Trimming shortened V by 7 bases and J by 1 base, and 8 bases separated the two germline ends. There are 12 residues in the CDR3. This CDR3 is CASAFSQETQYF. DNA of the CDR3: TGTGCCAGCGCGTTCTCCCAAGAGACCCAGTACTTC.

The chain employs TRBV5-1 and TRBJ2-1; D uncertain. Deletions cut 4 bases from V and 0 bases from J, with 11 bases between. This CDR3 is built from 15 residues. Germline CDR1 and CDR2: SGHRS and YFSETQ. In DNA form, the CDR3 reads TGCGCCAGCAGCGATAGTTTAAACTCCTACAATGAGCAGTTCTTC. This gives the protein CASSDSLNSYNEQFF.

This clone showed up just a few times. V and J are TRBV30 and TRBJ1-1, with D uncertain. V shed 1 base and J shed 11 bases, with 17 bases lying between them. This CDR3 has 13 residues. Germline V gene data show CDR1 as GTSNPN and CDR2 as SVGIG (reference sequence). The CDR3 protein is CAWSGRGQVSAFF. CDR3 bases: TGTGCCTGGAGTGGGCGAGGGCAGGTGTCTGCTTTCTTT.

On this clone itself: Mismatch with germline at one junction end may stem from a read error. This sequence joins TRBV7-7 and TRBJ2-1; D is tentatively TRBD1 or TRBD2 (5 bases each). This CDR3 contains 13 residues. The germline V gene has CDR1 SSHAT and CDR2 FNYEAQ (reference sequence). The CDR3 loop is CASSFLGTQEQFF. The CDR3 DNA follows: TGTGCTAGCAGCTTTTTAGGGACGCAGGAGCAGTTCTTC.

This clone was recorded only once. V is TRBV7-2 and J is TRBJ2-1; TRBD1 matches 8 bases. The CDR3 is 15 amino acids. Germline V gene data show CDR1 as SGHTA and CDR2 as FQGNSA. With 3 bases clipped from V and 2 bases from J, the junction kept 3 bases outside the gene matches. The CDR3 DNA sequence: TGTGCCAGCAGCTTGGGCAGGGGGCCCTACAATGAGCAGTTCTTC. Protein product: CASSLGRGPYNEQFF.

This sequence joins TRBV6-1 and TRBJ2-3; 8 bases agree with TRBD2. Trimming took 6 bases from V and 5 from J; bases not matched to a gene: 7. The CDR3 is 14 residues long. Germline assignment: CDR1 MNHNS and CDR2 SASEGT. CDR3 protein: CASRSAGVGDTQYF. The DNA for the CDR3 is TGTGCCAGCAGATCAGCGGGAGTGGGAGATACGCAGTATTTT.